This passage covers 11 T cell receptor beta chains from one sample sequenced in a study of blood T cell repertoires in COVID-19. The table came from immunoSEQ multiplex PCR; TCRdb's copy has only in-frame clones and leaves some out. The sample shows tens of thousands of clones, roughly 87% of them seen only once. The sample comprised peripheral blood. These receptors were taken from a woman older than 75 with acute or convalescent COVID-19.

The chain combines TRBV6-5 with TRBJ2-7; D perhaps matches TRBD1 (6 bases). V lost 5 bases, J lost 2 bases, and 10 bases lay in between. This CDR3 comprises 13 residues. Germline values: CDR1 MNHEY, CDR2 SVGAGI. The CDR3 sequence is CASSRAGAYEQYF. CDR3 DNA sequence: TGTGCCAGCAGTCGCGCAGGGGCCTACGAGCAGTACTTC.

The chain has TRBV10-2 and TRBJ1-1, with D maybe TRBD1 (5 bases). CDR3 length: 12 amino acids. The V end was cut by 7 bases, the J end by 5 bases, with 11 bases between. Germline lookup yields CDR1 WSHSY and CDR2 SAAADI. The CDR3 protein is CASTGFRTEAFF. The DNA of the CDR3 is TGCGCCAGCACAGGGTTTCGTACTGAAGCTTTCTTT.

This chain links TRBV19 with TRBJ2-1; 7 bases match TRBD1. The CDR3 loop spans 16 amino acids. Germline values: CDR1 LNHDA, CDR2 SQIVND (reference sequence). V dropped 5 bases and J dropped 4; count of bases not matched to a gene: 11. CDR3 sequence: CASSYLNRGGYNEQFF. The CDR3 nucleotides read TGTGCCAGTAGTTACCTCAACAGGGGTGGGTACAATGAGCAGTTCTTC.

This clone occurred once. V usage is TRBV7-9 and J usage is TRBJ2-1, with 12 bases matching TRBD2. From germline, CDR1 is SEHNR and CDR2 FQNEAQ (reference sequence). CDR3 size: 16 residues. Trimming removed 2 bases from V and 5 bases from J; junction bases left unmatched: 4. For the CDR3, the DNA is TGTGCCAGCAGCTTACCGACTAGCGGGAGAAACAATGAGCAGTTCTTC. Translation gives CASSLPTSGRNNEQFF.

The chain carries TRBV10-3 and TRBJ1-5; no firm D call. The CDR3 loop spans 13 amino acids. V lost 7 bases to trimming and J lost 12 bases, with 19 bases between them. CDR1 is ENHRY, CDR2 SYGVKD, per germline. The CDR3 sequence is CAITAGPGGNQHF. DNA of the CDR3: TGTGCCATCACGGCGGGTCCAGGTGGCAACCAGCATTTT.

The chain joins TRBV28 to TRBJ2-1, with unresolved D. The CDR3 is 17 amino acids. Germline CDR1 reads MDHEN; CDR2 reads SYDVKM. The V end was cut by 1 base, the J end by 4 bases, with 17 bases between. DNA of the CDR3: TGTGCCAGCAGTTTATCAATCCTTAATACTATATACAATGAGCAGTTCTTC. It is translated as CASSLSILNTIYNEQFF.

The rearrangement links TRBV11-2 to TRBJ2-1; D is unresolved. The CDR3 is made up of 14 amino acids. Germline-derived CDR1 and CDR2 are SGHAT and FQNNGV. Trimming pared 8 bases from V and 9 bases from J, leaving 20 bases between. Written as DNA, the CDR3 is TGTGCCAGCGACCCTCGGGTCGGATTCGGTGAGCAGTTCTTC. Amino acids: CASDPRVGFGEQFF.

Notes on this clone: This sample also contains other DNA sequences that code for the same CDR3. The CDR3 is CASSSTYEQYF. In nucleotides, the CDR3 is TGTGCCAGCAGTTCAACCTACGAGCAGTACTTC. The J gene is TRBJ2-7, the V gene TRBV11-2, with unresolved D. The V and J ends lost 6 bases and 2 bases respectively, with 5 bases between them. Germline CDR1 is SGHAT and CDR2 is FQNNGV. This CDR3 has 11 amino acids.

This CDR3 reads CASSLKFGREWDTEAFF. CDR3 nucleotides: TGCGCCAGCAGCTTGAAGTTTGGGAGGGAATGGGACACTGAAGCTTTCTTT. The chain employs TRBV5-1 and TRBJ1-1; D is uncertain. The CDR3 sequence is 17 residues long. V lost 1 base and J lost 3, with 19 bases in between. The V gene's germline CDR1 is SGHRS and CDR2 YFSETQ.

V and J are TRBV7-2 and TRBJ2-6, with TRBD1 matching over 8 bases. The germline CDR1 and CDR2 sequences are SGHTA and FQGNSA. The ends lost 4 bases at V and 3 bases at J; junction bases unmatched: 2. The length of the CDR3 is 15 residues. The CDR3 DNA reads TGTGCCAGCAGCTCCAGGGGGCATGGGGCCAACGTCCTGACTTTC. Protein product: CASSSRGHGANVLTF.

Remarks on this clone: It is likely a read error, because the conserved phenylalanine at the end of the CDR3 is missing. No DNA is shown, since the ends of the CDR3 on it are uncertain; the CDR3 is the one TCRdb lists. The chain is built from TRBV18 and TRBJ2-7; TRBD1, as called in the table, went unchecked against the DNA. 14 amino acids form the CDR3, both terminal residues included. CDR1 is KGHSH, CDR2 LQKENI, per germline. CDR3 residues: CASSPHNDSPEQPS.